This is a list of T cell receptor beta chains from one sample in a study of early T cells in non-severe SARS-CoV-2 infection. Each CDR3 protein is one row after TCRdb ran MiXCR on the 5' RACE reads. The table includes more than 45,000 distinct CDR3 sequences, about 5.6% detected once. Sequenced: whole blood. The receptors come from an adult who was a healthcare worker with PCR-confirmed SARS-CoV-2 infection or an uninfected control (not recorded which). CDR3s include the opening cysteine and the closing phenylalanine or tryptophan. The D gene is left open where the match is weak. Where a row states a size, it is once, few, many or the class of an expanded clone; other rows omit it.

>-|TRBJ1-5|TRBV6-2/TRBV6-3|few
CASTPSRGGGNQPQHF
TGTGCCAGCACCCCCTCACGGGGAGGGGGCAATCAGCCCCAGCATTTT
>-|TRBJ1-1|TRBV25-1|many
CASSTHLMGGAMNTEAFF
TGTGCCAGCAGTACGCACCTCATGGGGGGGGCGATGAACACTGAAGCTTTCTTT
>TRBD1|TRBJ2-1|TRBV7-3|-
CASSRGTGPYNEQFF
TGTGCCAGCAGCCGAGGGACAGGACCCTACAATGAGCAGTTCTTC
>-|TRBJ2-1|TRBV3-1|many
CASSQDGTPPNEQFF
TGTGCCAGCAGCCAAGATGGGACCCCACCCAATGAGCAGTTCTTC
>-|TRBJ2-3|TRBV11-3|-
CASSPESTDTQYF
TGTGCCAGCAGCCCTGAAAGCACAGATACGCAGTATTTT
>TRBD1|TRBJ2-4|TRBV29-1|medium-sized
CSVIGQGKNIQYF
TGCAGCGTTATCGGACAGGGGAAAAACATTCAGTACTTC
>-|TRBJ2-3|TRBV7-2|many
CASSLVAGSTDTQYF
TGTGCCAGCAGCTTAGTCGCGGGGAGCACAGATACGCAGTATTTT
>TRBD1|TRBJ2-5|TRBV7-9|many
CASSLRTGKKETQYF
TGTGCCAGCAGCTTGCGGACAGGGAAGAAGGAGACCCAGTACTTC
>-|TRBJ2-7|TRBV10-3|many
CAISDRQAYEQYF
TGTGCCATCAGTGACCGCCAAGCCTACGAGCAGTACTTC
>-|TRBJ1-2|TRBV20-1|-
CSARDRRVWENNYGYTF
TGCAGTGCTAGAGATCGGCGGGTTTGGGAGAATAACTATGGCTACACCTTC
>-|TRBJ2-1|TRBV20-1|many
CSARAISSSYNEQFF
TGCAGTGCTAGAGCGATTAGCTCCTCCTACAATGAGCAGTTCTTC
>-|TRBJ1-5|TRBV6-5|many
CASSPDSLGNQPQHF
TGTGCCAGCAGCCCGGACTCATTAGGGAATCAGCCCCAGCATTTT
>-|TRBJ2-3|TRBV2|many
CASSEEIAYRTQYF
TGTGCCAGCAGTGAGGAGATAGCGTACCGGACGCAGTATTTT
>-|TRBJ2-1|TRBV7-9|many
CASSLAGIEQFF
TGTGCCAGCAGCTTGGCCGGGATAGAGCAGTTCTTC
>TRBD1|TRBJ1-1|TRBV25-1|-
CASKMTGGGTEAFF
TGTGCCAGCAAGATGACAGGGGGCGGCACTGAAGCTTTCTTT
>TRBD2|TRBJ2-3|TRBV7-2|many
CASSYAGLALTDTQYF
TGTGCCAGCAGCTACGCGGGACTAGCCCTCACAGATACGCAGTATTTT
>-|TRBJ2-5|TRBV29-1|-
CSALGGTQETQYF
TGCAGTGCTCTGGGTGGGACCCAAGAGACCCAGTACTTC
>-|TRBJ2-7|TRBV7-2|many
CASSLGGRSFGEQYF
TGTGCCAGCAGCTTAGGGGGACGGAGTTTCGGGGAGCAGTACTTC
>-|TRBJ2-3|TRBV29-1|-
CSVELKAPVTDTQYF
TGCAGCGTTGAGTTGAAAGCCCCCGTCACAGATACGCAGTATTTT
>-|TRBJ2-3|TRBV6-4|many
CASSVRLLPYSTDTQYF
TGTGCCAGCAGTGTTCGGCTACTCCCTTATAGCACAGATACGCAGTATTTT
>TRBD1|TRBJ1-6|TRBV12-3/TRBV12-4|many
CASKKGADSPLHF
TGTGCCAGCAAGAAGGGGGCAGATTCACCCCTCCACTTT
>-|TRBJ1-1|TRBV21-1|many
CASSKKSLQKAFF
TGTGCCAGCAGCAAAAAGAGCCTGCAGAAAGCTTTCTTT
>-|TRBJ1-1|TRBV29-1|many
CSVPGPAGTEAFF
TGCAGCGTCCCCGGACCGGCCGGGACTGAAGCTTTCTTT
>-|TRBJ2-7|TRBV9|many
CASSVHGHEQYF
TGTGCCAGCAGCGTCCATGGTCACGAGCAGTACTTC
>TRBD1|TRBJ2-6|TRBV4-2|few
CASSRIGTAGANVLTF
TGTGCCAGCAGCCGGATCGGGACAGCTGGGGCCAACGTCCTGACTTTC
>TRBD1|TRBJ2-4|TRBV7-9|-
CASSLADRLNIQYF
TGTGCCAGCAGCTTAGCGGACAGGTTAAACATTCAGTACTTC
>TRBD1|TRBJ2-7|TRBV13|many
CASSWDSSYEQYF
TGTGCCAGCAGTTGGGACAGCTCCTACGAGCAGTACTTC
>-|TRBJ2-1|TRBV4-2|many
CASSQVLVNEQFF
TGTGCCAGCAGCCAAGTGCTAGTCAATGAGCAGTTCTTC
>TRBD1|TRBJ1-1|TRBV5-1|few
CASRARQGTNTEAFF
TGCGCCAGCAGGGCCCGACAGGGGACGAACACTGAAGCTTTCTTT
>TRBD1|TRBJ1-4|TRBV4-3|many
CASSQDLTGAQINEKLFF
TGCGCCAGCAGCCAAGATTTGACAGGGGCGCAGATTAATGAAAAACTGTTTTTT
>-|TRBJ2-2|TRBV7-6|many
CASSLPLGGGELFF
TGTGCCAGCAGCTTACCTCTCGGTGGGGGGGAGCTGTTTTTT
>TRBD1|TRBJ2-7|TRBV27|many
CASSLRTQGAPSYEQYF
TGTGCCAGCAGCCTACGCACCCAGGGGGCTCCCTCCTACGAGCAGTACTTC
>-|TRBJ1-2|TRBV6-5|many
CASSAPQGGYGYTF
TGTGCCAGCAGCGCACCACAGGGAGGCTATGGCTACACCTTC
>-|TRBJ1-1|TRBV7-9|many
CASSQRQGGTEAFF
TGTGCCAGCAGCCAGAGGCAGGGTGGGACTGAAGCTTTCTTT
>-|TRBJ1-5|TRBV6-4|many
CASSDGAGSNQPQHF
TGTGCCAGCAGTGACGGGGCAGGATCCAATCAGCCCCAGCATTTT
>TRBD2|TRBJ2-1|TRBV6-6|many
CASTHASGRGGEQFF
TGTGCCAGCACTCATGCTAGCGGGAGAGGTGGGGAGCAGTTCTTC
>TRBD2|TRBJ2-3|TRBV27|few
CASSLSALAGGPDTQYF
TGTGCCAGCAGTTTATCTGCGCTAGCGGGGGGGCCAGATACGCAGTATTTT
>-|TRBJ2-2|TRBV20-1|few
CSGSRDTGELFF
TGCAGTGGAAGCAGGGACACCGGGGAGCTGTTTTTT
>-|TRBJ2-1|TRBV6-5|few
CASSSTSGDNEQFF
TGTGCCAGCAGTTCGACCTCCGGGGACAATGAGCAGTTCTTC
>-|TRBJ1-5|TRBV19|-
CASSNSALPTDTQHF
TGTGCCAGTAGTAACAGCGCACTGCCCACAGATACGCAGCATTTT
>-|TRBJ2-6|TRBV12-3/TRBV12-4|many
CASKGRSGANVLTF
TGTGCCAGCAAGGGCCGCTCTGGGGCCAACGTCCTGACTTTC
>TRBD1|TRBJ2-6|TRBV7-8|many
CASSTRDRGASGANVLTF
TGTGCCAGCAGCACCCGGGACAGGGGCGCCTCTGGGGCCAACGTCCTGACTTTC
>-|TRBJ2-1|TRBV30|many
CAWSKEGVYNEQFF
TGTGCCTGGAGTAAGGAGGGAGTTTACAATGAGCAGTTCTTC
>-|TRBJ2-7|TRBV7-9|many
CASSSYALDRRGAYEQYF
TGTGCCAGCAGCTCCTATGCATTAGACAGGCGGGGTGCCTACGAGCAGTACTTC
>TRBD1|TRBJ1-1|TRBV27|many
CASSSQGTGGGRTEAFF
TGTGCCAGCAGTTCCCAAGGGACAGGGGGCGGCCGCACTGAAGCTTTCTTT
>TRBD2|TRBJ2-1|TRBV7-2|many
CASSLALTGGLNEQFF
TGTGCCAGCAGCTTAGCCCTGACGGGAGGACTCAATGAGCAGTTCTTC
>TRBD1|TRBJ1-1|TRBV10-3|-
CAISESWGQGNTEAFF
TGTGCCATCAGTGAGTCGTGGGGACAGGGGAACACTGAAGCTTTCTTT
>-|TRBJ2-7|TRBV7-9|few
CASSLAMGPSRYEQYF
TGTGCCAGCAGCTTAGCTATGGGGCCTAGTCGTTACGAGCAGTACTTC
>-|TRBJ1-3|TRBV5-5|many
CASSTTGSGNTIYF
TGTGCCAGCAGCACGACAGGCTCTGGAAACACCATATATTTT
>-|TRBJ1-6|TRBV7-4|many
CAANQTQSPLHF
TGTGCCGCAAACCAAACCCAATCACCCCTCCACTTT
>TRBD1|TRBJ1-2|TRBV7-9|many
CASGRTGEQNGYTF
TGTGCCAGCGGAAGGACAGGGGAACAGAATGGCTACACCTTC
>-|TRBJ2-3|TRBV5-5|few
CASSLGQSPTDTQYF
TGTGCCAGCAGCTTGGGACAGAGCCCCACAGATACGCAGTATTTT